This TCR beta chain appears in the sequencing data of a study of Ad26.COV2.S vaccination and SARS-CoV-2 variants. This sample's treatment: roughly 19 received Ad26.COV2.S at low or high dose, single or two shots; about 5 received placebo; per-sample allocation not given. Samples came from day 63 after the first vaccine or placebo injection. The vaccine antigen was prefusion-stabilized Wuhan SARS-CoV-2 spike. Generated by immunoSEQ multiplex PCR, the TCRdb table keeps only in-frame clones and is missing some. The sample includes about 680,000 clones, about 90% of them seen just once. This sequence was found in a person between 18 and 65 years old who received the Ad26.COV2.S COVID-19 vaccine or a placebo. The starting material was peripheral blood, obtained in a trial of Ad26.COV2.S vaccine versus placebo.

Here the CDR3 DNA reads TGTGCCAGCAGGAACGGACCTGGTAATGAAAAACTGTTTTTT. Protein sequence: CASRNGPGNEKLFF. This chain joins TRBV7-2 and TRBJ1-4; D gene unclear. CDR3 size: 14 residues. Trimming pared 6 bases from V and 4 bases from J, leaving 12 bases between. Germline CDR1 is SGHTA and CDR2 is FQGNSA.